Each of the 8 T cell receptor beta chains below was sequenced from the same sample in a study of sequential checkpoint blockade in melanoma. Treatment indicated: randomized to nivolumab then ipilimumab (arm A) or the reverse (arm B). Profiling relied on immunoSEQ multiplex PCR, and the TCRdb table lists in-frame clones only, not all of them. Of under 3,500 clones listed, about 59% are singletons. Sequenced here: CD8+ T cells sorted from blood (inferred from file names), sampled from a patient given nivolumab and ipilimumab in sequence. Every receptor here comes from a human donor with melanoma.

The sample holds a few counts of this clone. The rearrangement joins TRBV4-1 to TRBJ1-6; D not resolved. The CDR3 has 13 residues. Germline CDR1 MGHRA, CDR2 YSYEKL. V was trimmed by 0 bases and J by 15 bases, leaving 12 bases between them. DNA for the CDR3: TGCGCCAGCAGCCAAGATTGGGCAGACCACCTCCACTTT. This encodes CASSQDWADHLHF.

This clone appeared once. The CDR3 here is CASSRTSVFHEQYF. The CDR3 DNA sequence: TGCGCCAGCAGCCGGACTAGCGTCTTCCACGAGCAGTACTTC. The gene calls are TRBV5-1 and TRBJ2-5, with 9 bases identical to TRBD2. The J call may be mistaken, given a closer DNA end match to TRBJ2-7. From germline, CDR1 is SGHRS and CDR2 YFSETQ. The CDR3 contains 14 residues.

V usage is TRBV4-1 and J usage is TRBJ2-7; weak D call: TRBD1 (6 bases). This CDR3 contains 16 residues. V lost 1 base to trimming and J lost 3 bases, with 16 bases between them. Germline V gene sequence: CDR1 MGHRA, CDR2 YSYEKL. Written as DNA, the CDR3 is TGCGCCAGCAGCCAAGTGGGGGCACCAGAACGCTACGAGCAGTACTTC. Translated, it gives CASSQVGAPERYEQYF.

The chain combines TRBV9 with TRBJ2-2, with D maybe TRBD2 (6 bases). Between the trimmed V and J ends, which lost 1 base and 2 bases, there was a span of 9 bases. The CDR3 has 15 amino acids. Germline V gene sequence: CDR1 SGDLS, CDR2 YYNGEE. CDR3 protein: CASSVSSGNTGELFF. CDR3 sequence (DNA): TGTGCCAGCAGCGTAAGTAGCGGTAACACCGGGGAGCTGTTTTTT. Together with reference TRBV9 and TRBJ2-2, the CDR3 gives the full variable domain: DSGVTQTPKHLITATGQRVTLRCSPRSGDLSVYWYQQSLDQGLQFLIQYYNGEERAKGNILERFSAQQFPDLHSELNLSSLELGDSALYFCASSVSSGNTGELFFGEGSRLTVL.

The gene calls are TRBV27 and TRBJ2-2; TRBD1 aligns across 11 bases. CDR1 is MNHEY and CDR2 is SMNVEV in the germline V gene (reference sequence). The V and J ends lost 3 bases and 5 bases, in that order; junction bases with no gene match: 5. The CDR3 is made up of 16 amino acids. The CDR3 region is CASSFLGTGGTGELFF. CDR3 sequence (DNA): TGTGCCAGCAGTTTTCTCGGGACAGGGGGGACCGGGGAGCTGTTTTTT.

This clone is deemed medium-sized. The chain couples TRBV7-6 to TRBJ1-1; 7 bases line up with TRBD1. This CDR3 contains 16 residues. CDR1 is SGHVS, CDR2 FNYEAQ, per germline. The ends lost 2 bases at V and 5 bases at J; junction bases unmatched: 11. CDR3 loop: CASSLFSLDRTTEAFF. The DNA for the CDR3 is TGTGCCAGCAGCTTATTCTCTTTGGACAGGACGACTGAAGCTTTCTTT.

This clone was picked up a small number of times. The V gene is TRBV2, the J gene TRBJ2-5, with D maybe TRBD2 (7 bases). V dropped 6 bases and J dropped 4 bases, with 30 bases sitting between them. The CDR3 length is 19 residues. Germline lookup yields CDR1 SNHLY and CDR2 FYNNEI. Here the CDR3 reads CASRRDSDRKGGGRETQYF. CDR3 DNA sequence: TGTGCCAGCAGGAGGGATTCCGATAGGAAGGGGGGAGGGAGAGAGACCCAGTACTTC.

The rearrangement joins TRBV12-5 to TRBJ2-7, with D possibly being TRBD2 (5 bases). Germline CDR1 is LGHNT and CDR2 is FRNRAP. The ends were cut back, 9 bases at V and 1 base at J, with 16 bases in the middle. The CDR3 totals 14 residues. CDR3 region: CASREGSLSYEQYF. CDR3 nucleotides: TGTGCTAGCCGGGAAGGGTCTCTTTCCTACGAGCAGTACTTC.